The text below deals with one T cell receptor beta chain. The sample belongs to a study of shared clonotypes between healthy human individuals. An approximately 200 ng quantity of DNA, tens of thousands of T cell genomes, went into the sorted-subset replicate PCRs. Some clones are missing from TCRdb's copy, which holds only in-frame ones; the method was immunoSEQ multiplex PCR. In the table there are 2,500,000 or so clones, roughly 92% of which are singletons. Germline trimming cut 4 bases from V and 7 bases from J; bases unmatched to any gene: 4. CDR3 size: 14 residues. Germline-derived CDR1 and CDR2 are SGHTA and FQGTGA. Each sample came from a Caucasian adult donor living in Nashville, Tennessee.

This receptor was obtained from a man aged 18 to 35 in good health. Sequences were obtained from naive CD4+ T cells sorted from blood. Regarding subset: CD45RA+ positively selected. The V and J genes are TRBV7-3 and TRBJ1-4, with 9 bases fitting TRBD1. Here the CDR3 reads CASSSQGASEKLFF. The DNA of the CDR3 is TGTGCCAGCAGCTCACAGGGGGCTTCTGAAAAACTGTTTTTT.